This T cell receptor (beta chain) was profiled in a study of CD8+CD57+ T cells in acquired aplastic anemia. Overall study results and limits: Controls and patients did not differ significantly in CD8+ Simpson's diversity. Sharing between patients and controls was observed for 25 to 30 CD8+ CDR3 sequences.

Per germline, CDR1 LNHDA and CDR2 SQIVND (reference sequence). This CDR3 is 14 amino acids long. Trimming cost V 6 bases and J 1 base, with 9 bases left between them. According to the study, genomic DNA was the template for TCR beta VDJ and CDR3 profiling. TCRdb re-analysed the reads in MiXCR, keeping a single row per CDR3 protein. The data contain roughly 160,000 distinct CDR3 sequences, 71% of them singletons. In the case of this clonotype: Its antigen remains unknown.

Only patients with CD8+CD57+ cell expansion on flow cytometry were chosen for sequencing. Every one of the patients had aplastic anemia (severe, acquired). Patients had undergone no therapy by the time their blood was sampled. This chain joins TRBV19 and TRBJ2-2; D is ambiguous. This sequence was found in a human donor with aplastic anemia. The sample comprised sorted CD4+, CD8+, or CD8+CD57+ T cells (not recorded which) from PBMCs. CDR3 in amino acids: CASRETKNTGELFF. The CDR3 DNA sequence: TGTGCCAGTAGGGAGACGAAGAACACCGGGGAGCTGTTTTTT.